The following is a T cell receptor (beta chain) sequence with its context. Its antigen is unknown. Vbeta (60) and Jbeta (13) primers were used in the PCR. Sequenced by immunoSEQ multiplex PCR; TCRdb stores in-frame clones only, minus some. The sample contains 65,000 to 90,000 clones, about 78% of which appear only once. This specimen belongs to a study of cytomegalovirus exposure and HLA in healthy donors. The CDR3 covers 17 residues. Trimming cost V 1 base and J 6 bases; bases outside gene matches: 10. Germline V gives CDR1 SGHRS, CDR2 YFSETQ. Overall study findings and caveats: Exclusion applied to some V segments, including TRBV6-2 and TRBV6-3, as they were indistinguishable. An analysis that came later showed most CMV-associated TCR beta chains appearing HLA-restricted. The investigators catalogued under 200 TCR beta chains as cytomegalovirus-associated.

This sequence was found in a woman between 40 and 55 years old in good health and CMV-seropositive. The chain carries TRBV5-1 and TRBJ2-2; 9 bases are a match to TRBD1. The sequenced material came from PBMCs. The CDR3: CASSLRSGQGTPGELFF. The CDR3 region has the DNA TGCGCCAGCAGCTTGCGGTCGGGACAGGGTACCCCCGGGGAGCTGTTTTTT.